This entry features one T cell receptor beta chain sequence. The antigen is undetermined. This record comes from a study of CD8+CD57+ T cells in acquired aplastic anemia. Study observations and caveats: No significant difference in CD8+ Simpson's diversity was found between patients and controls.

The TCR beta profiling, which covered VDJ combination and CDR3 sequence, was carried out using genomic DNA as the template. TCRdb used MiXCR to reprocess the reads, holding one entry per CDR3 protein. The sample holds 200,000 to 250,000 distinct CDR3 sequences; roughly 55% are singletons and the top ten take 25% to 30%. This CDR3 region has 16 residues. Germline assignment: CDR1 SEHNR and CDR2 FQNEAQ (reference sequence). V shed 6 bases, J shed 3 bases, and the junction held 14 bases outside the gene matches. The chain employs TRBV7-9 and TRBJ2-7, with TRBD2 matching 7 bases. The TCR originated in a human donor in good health. The sequencing input was sorted CD4+, CD8+, or CD8+CD57+ T cells (not recorded which) from PBMCs. As DNA, the CDR3 is TGTGCCAGCAGTACGTTTGGGGGGGTTCGAAGCTACGAGCAGTACTTC. It is translated as CASSTFGGVRSYEQYF.